This TCR beta chain emerged from a study of blood T cell repertoires in COVID-19. Across the whole study: Whether acute or convalescent, the COVID-19 samples came from the United States, Italy and Spain. T cells, B-cell-depleted T cells, or PBMCs provided the cDNA or gDNA that served as material.

As handled by the study authors: Amplifying reference gene primers gave estimates of nucleated cell counts. This table comes from immunoSEQ multiplex PCR, and its TCRdb copy is limited to in-frame clones, with some not included. The DNA was the basis for D and trimming; V, J and clone size are from that table. The sample shows about 98,000 clones, 86% of them seen only once. This CDR3 has 15 residues. CDR1 is KGHDR, CDR2 SFDVKD, per germline. V was cut by 1 base and J by 0 bases, with 7 bases left in between. This TCR was recovered from a man aged 50 to 60 with acute or convalescent COVID-19. The gene calls are TRBV24-1 and TRBJ2-3; no reliable D call. The sequenced sample consisted of peripheral blood. The CDR3 spells CATSDFTSSTDTQYF. The DNA for the CDR3 is TGTGCCACCAGTGATTTCACATCCAGCACAGATACGCAGTATTTT.